This TCR beta chain was recorded in a study of CD8+ T cells in alopecia areata. Study-wide background: Treated patients took oral tofacitinib at 5 to 10 mg twice daily. Severity among treated patients was scored by the percentage of scalp area affected. The study, taken as a whole, reports: It was less clear whether patients shared TCRs than it was in mice, possibly because of HLA. Many of the expanded lesional clones endured in scalp and blood while on tofacitinib.

Concerning this clone itself: Antigen: not known.

This CDR3 contains 12 residues. Germline-derived CDR1 and CDR2 are GTSNPN and SVGIG (reference sequence). Trimming cost V 1 base and J 4 bases, with 5 bases left between them. Regarding treatment: oral pan-JAK inhibitor, 5-10 mg twice daily. Following extraction, RNA underwent reverse transcription to cDNA, which served as the sequencing template. Some clones are missing from TCRdb's copy, which holds only in-frame ones; the method was immunoSEQ multiplex PCR. The sample has about 150,000 clones, about two thirds seen once; the top ten hold around 0.9%. The chain combines TRBV30 with TRBJ1-5; the D is unclear. The material was CD4+ T cells sorted from blood, obtained at week 4, from a patient treated with tofacitinib. This TCR was sampled from a human donor with alopecia areata. For the CDR3, the DNA is TGTGCCTGGAGTGAAGGAAATCAGCCCCAGCATTTT. The encoded protein is CAWSEGNQPQHF.